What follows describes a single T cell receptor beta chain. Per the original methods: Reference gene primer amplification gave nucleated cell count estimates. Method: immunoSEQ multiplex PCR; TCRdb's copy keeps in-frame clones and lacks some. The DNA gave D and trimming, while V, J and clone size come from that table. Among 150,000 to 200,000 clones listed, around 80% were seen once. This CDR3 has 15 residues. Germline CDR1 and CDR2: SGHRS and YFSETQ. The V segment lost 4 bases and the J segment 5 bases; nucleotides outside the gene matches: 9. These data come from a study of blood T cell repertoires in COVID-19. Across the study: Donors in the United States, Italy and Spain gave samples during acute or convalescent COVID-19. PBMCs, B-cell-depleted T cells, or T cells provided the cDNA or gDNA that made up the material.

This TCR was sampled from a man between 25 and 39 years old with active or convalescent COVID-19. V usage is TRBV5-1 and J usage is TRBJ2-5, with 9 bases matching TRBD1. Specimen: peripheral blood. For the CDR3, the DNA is TGCGCCAGCAGCGGAACACAGGGGGCCCGTGAGACCCAGTACTTC. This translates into CASSGTQGARETQYF.